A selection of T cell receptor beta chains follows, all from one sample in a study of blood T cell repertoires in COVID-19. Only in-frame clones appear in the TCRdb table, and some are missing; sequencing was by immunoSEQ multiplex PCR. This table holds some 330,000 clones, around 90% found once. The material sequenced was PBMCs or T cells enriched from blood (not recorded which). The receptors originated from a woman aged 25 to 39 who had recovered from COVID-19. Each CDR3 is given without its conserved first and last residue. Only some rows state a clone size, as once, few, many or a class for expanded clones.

ASSWTPNQPQH TRBJ1-5 few TRBV28
ASSNRIMNTEAF TRBJ1-1 . TRBV2
ASSVGLGLAGTDTQY TRBJ2-3 . TRBV9
ASRPLGAAETQY TRBJ2-5 . TRBV27
ASRKTSRETQY TRBJ2-5 . TRBV6-5
ASSLNGQRYGYT TRBJ1-2 . TRBV7-3
ASSPKAGVGAGANVLT TRBJ2-6 . TRBV18
AIARTEQETQY TRBJ2-5 . TRBV10-3
ASSQMVSSTGELF TRBJ2-2 . TRBV14
ASSPGQGQETQY TRBJ2-5 . TRBV5-1
SVEAGGRVRSFGETQY TRBJ2-5 . TRBV29-1
ASSLRGGTGNEKLF TRBJ1-4 once TRBV28
ASSDNGEGYEQY TRBJ2-7 . TRBV5-1
ASSRGSGFFSYNEQF TRBJ2-1 . TRBV6-4
ASRTGTGGEQY TRBJ2-7 . TRBV7-6
SASKEGSRNQPQH TRBJ1-5 . TRBV20-1
ASSSRGELF TRBJ2-2 . TRBV27
ASSKTGWQPQH TRBJ1-5 . TRBV19
ASSRSSGSTDTQY TRBJ2-3 . TRBV18
ASSPGGSYEQY TRBJ2-7 . TRBV5-1
ASSLESRYEQY TRBJ2-7 . TRBV7-8
ASSSRTSSGEQY TRBJ2-7 once TRBV7-2
ASSPPRTANTEAF TRBJ1-1 . TRBV28
ASSRGEGSTDTQY TRBJ2-3 . TRBV4-2
ASSLAPRYQSGNTIY TRBJ1-3 . TRBV5-1
ASSGLDEQF TRBJ2-1 few TRBV5-1
ASSPTGLSRYEQY TRBJ2-7 . TRBV28
ASSYWTGMEAF TRBJ1-1 . TRBV6-5
ASSLTPGELF TRBJ2-2 . TRBV19
ASSHGGTGEQF TRBJ2-1 . TRBV5-1
ASSPGTAGNTIY TRBJ1-3 . TRBV6-2/TRBV6-3
ASRPEGQGLPYPPDMQY TRBJ2-7 . TRBV27
ASSYGQTYLNQPQH TRBJ1-5 . TRBV28
AISTSGRINEQF TRBJ2-1 . TRBV10-3
ASSLSLTGGISYEQY TRBJ2-7 . TRBV19
ASSLTQGKEPDTQY TRBJ2-3 . TRBV7-3
AISEPRQGNTEAF TRBJ1-1 . TRBV10-3